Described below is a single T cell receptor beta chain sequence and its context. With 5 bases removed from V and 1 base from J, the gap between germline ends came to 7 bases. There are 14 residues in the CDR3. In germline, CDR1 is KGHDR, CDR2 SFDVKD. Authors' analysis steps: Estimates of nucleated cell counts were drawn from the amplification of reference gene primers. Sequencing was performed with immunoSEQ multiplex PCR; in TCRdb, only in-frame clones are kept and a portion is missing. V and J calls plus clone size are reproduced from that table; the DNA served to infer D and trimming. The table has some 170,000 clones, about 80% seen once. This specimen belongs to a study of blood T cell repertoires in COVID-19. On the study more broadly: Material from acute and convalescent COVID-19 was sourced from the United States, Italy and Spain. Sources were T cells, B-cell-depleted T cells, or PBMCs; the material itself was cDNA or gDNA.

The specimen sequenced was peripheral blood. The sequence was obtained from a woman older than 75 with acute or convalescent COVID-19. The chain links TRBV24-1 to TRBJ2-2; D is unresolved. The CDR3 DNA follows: TGTGCCACCAGTGTTACCGGGAACACCGGGGAGCTGTTTTTT. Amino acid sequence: CATSVTGNTGELFF.